A selection of T cell receptor beta chains follows, all from one sample in a study of T cell responses to AZD1222 COVID-19 vaccine. The repertoire was sequenced with immunoSEQ multiplex PCR; TCRdb's copy has only in-frame clones and lacks some. The profile shows 120,000 to 150,000 clones, around nine tenths of them singletons. The source was peripheral blood, collected on day 0 of AZD1222 vaccination. All receptors come from an adult in good health. Both conserved end residues are part of each CDR3. The D gene is left open where the match is weak.

j_gene | v_gene | d_gene | CDR3nt | CDR3aa
TRBJ1-2 | TRBV10-3 | TRBD1 | TGTGCCTTTTCCTCCCGACAGGGGGGATTTCTTAACTATGGCTACACCTTC | CAFSSRQGGFLNYGYTF
TRBJ2-3 | TRBV19 | - | TGTGCCAGTAGTATAGGAGGGTTTGGCACAGATACGCAGTATTTT | CASSIGGFGTDTQYF
TRBJ1-2 | TRBV30 | TRBD1 | TGTGCCTGGGTGACAGGGGCACGGGCTGGGTTGCTAAACTATGGCTACACCTTC | CAWVTGARAGLLNYGYTF
TRBJ2-2 | TRBV6-5 | - | TGTGCCAGCATTCTAGGCGGTTCCGGGGAGCTGTTTTTT | CASILGGSGELFF
TRBJ2-7 | TRBV4-1 | TRBD1 | TGCGCCAGCAGCCAAGATTGGGACAGGGAGTACGAGCAGTACTTC | CASSQDWDREYEQYF
TRBJ1-4 | TRBV25-1 | TRBD1 | TGTGCCAGCAGTGAATATAGGGGGACAGCGAATGAAAAACTGTTTTTT | CASSEYRGTANEKLFF
TRBJ2-5 | TRBV28 | - | TGTGCCAGCAGTTTGACTCCCGGGGAGACCCAGTACTTC | CASSLTPGETQYF
TRBJ2-1 | TRBV6-2/TRBV6-3 | TRBD2 | TGTGCCAGCAGTTACTCAGCGGGAGGGCCCAATGAGCAGTTCTTC | CASSYSAGGPNEQFF
TRBJ1-2 | TRBV28 | - | TGTGCCAGCAGTTTATTCGCCTGGGAGGGTATGGACTATGGCTACACCTTC | CASSLFAWEGMDYGYTF
TRBJ1-3 | TRBV16 | - | TGTGCCAGCAGCCAGGGAGACTCTGGAAACACCATATATTTT | CASSQGDSGNTIYF
TRBJ1-2 | TRBV6-1 | TRBD1 | TGTGCCAGCAGTGAAGCGGGACAGTCCTATGGCTACACCTTC | CASSEAGQSYGYTF
TRBJ1-6 | TRBV19 | - | TGTGCCAGTAGTACACTCAACAGGAATTCACCCCTCCACTTT | CASSTLNRNSPLHF
TRBJ2-4 | TRBV19 | - | TGTGCCAGTAGTATCGGGGCACTCGAGCTAGCCAAAAACATTCAGTACTTC | CASSIGALELAKNIQYF
TRBJ1-4 | TRBV23-1 | - | TGCGCCAGCAGTCAACAGACGGGGAATGAAAAACTGTTTTTT | CASSQQTGNEKLFF
TRBJ2-1 | TRBV5-4 | TRBD2 | TGTGCCAGCAGCTCGGCGGGACTAGCGGACAATGAGCAGTTCTTC | CASSSAGLADNEQFF
TRBJ1-5 | TRBV7-2 | - | TGTGCCAGCAGCCCGCCCCGGGGTTGGAATCAGCCCCAGCATTTT | CASSPPRGWNQPQHF
TRBJ1-2 | TRBV12-3/TRBV12-4 | - | TGTGCCAGCAGTTTAGGAGAGGACGGCTACACCTTC | CASSLGEDGYTF
TRBJ2-7 | TRBV12-3/TRBV12-4 | - | TGTGCCAGCAGTTTTCCAGGGACCTACGAGCAGTACTTC | CASSFPGTYEQYF